This is a list of T cell receptor beta chains from one sample in a study of T cell changes during pregnancy in multiple sclerosis. Measured with immunoSEQ multiplex PCR; TCRdb has only the in-frame clones, and not every one. The data contain around 96,000 clones, almost 95% of them seen just once; the ten biggest clones take up approximately 2.2%. The sequencing used peripheral blood, collected in the third trimester of pregnancy. These receptors all stem from a female donor with multiple sclerosis, enrolled in a pregnancy study. CDR3s include the opening cysteine and the closing phenylalanine or tryptophan. The D gene is left open where the match is weak. The size of a clone is reported for some rows only, either as once, few or many, or as a class for expanded clones.

TRBD1 | TRBJ2-7 | few | TRBV28 | CASRWTGSSYEQYF | TGTGCCAGCAGGTGGACAGGGAGCTCCTACGAGCAGTACTTC
TRBD1 | TRBJ1-2 | . | TRBV6-6 | CASSSGGGYTF | TGTGCCAGCAGTTCAGGGGGGGGCTACACCTTC
TRBD1 | TRBJ1-2 | once | TRBV4-3 | CASSRTGVDGYTF | TGCGCCAGCAGCCGTACAGGGGTTGATGGCTACACCTTC
. | TRBJ1-5 | . | TRBV6-5 | CASSWGEGQPQHF | TGTGCCAGCAGTTGGGGGGAAGGTCAGCCCCAGCATTTT
. | TRBJ1-1 | . | TRBV19 | CASSIDSGMNTEAFF | TGTGCCAGTAGTATAGACTCAGGGATGAACACTGAAGCTTTCTTT
TRBD2 | TRBJ2-1 | . | TRBV6-6 | CASSHSLADEQFF | TGTGCCAGCAGTCACTCGCTAGCGGATGAGCAGTTCTTC
. | TRBJ2-5 | . | TRBV6-6 | CASSYLLLGRETQYF | TGTGCCAGCAGTTACCTCCTTTTGGGCCGAGAGACCCAGTACTTC
. | TRBJ1-6 | . | TRBV6-5 | CASGRSGGSPLHF | TGTGCCAGCGGAAGATCGGGGGGTTCACCCCTCCACTTT
TRBD2 | TRBJ2-1 | . | TRBV7-9 | CASSPSPGGSREQFF | TGTGCCAGCAGCCCCTCGCCGGGGGGGAGCCGTGAGCAGTTCTTC
TRBD1 | TRBJ2-2 | many | TRBV6-5 | CASRRTGGTGELFF | TGTGCCAGCAGGCGTACAGGGGGGACCGGGGAGCTGTTTTTT
. | TRBJ1-5 | . | TRBV19 | CASSIPFIVQPQHF | TGTGCCAGTAGTATACCCTTTATCGTTCAGCCCCAGCATTTT
. | TRBJ2-3 | . | TRBV5-1 | CASSPWQGTDTQYF | TGCGCCAGCAGCCCTTGGCAGGGAACAGATACGCAGTATTTT
TRBD1 | TRBJ1-4 | few | TRBV19 | CASSIPGQGYEKLFF | TGTGCCAGTAGTATCCCTGGACAGGGGTATGAAAAACTGTTTTTT
. | TRBJ2-7 | . | TRBV6-1 | CASSPLHFEQYF | TGTGCCAGCAGTCCACTGCATTTTGAGCAGTACTTC
. | TRBJ2-7 | . | TRBV7-9 | CASSYYGDEQYF | TGTGCCAGCAGCTACTACGGGGACGAGCAGTACTTC
. | TRBJ1-3 | . | TRBV6-1 | CASSEGGTGNTIYF | TGTGCCAGCAGTGAGGGCGGGACTGGAAACACCATATATTTT
. | TRBJ2-3 | . | TRBV9 | CASSVDGLRGSTDTQYF | TGTGCCAGCAGCGTAGATGGTTTACGGGGAAGCACAGATACGCAGTATTTT
TRBD1 | TRBJ2-7 | . | TRBV6-5 | CASSFKGQGIYEQYF | TGTGCCAGCAGTTTTAAAGGACAGGGAATCTACGAGCAGTACTTC
. | TRBJ1-1 | . | TRBV15 | CATSRGASEAFF | TGTGCCACCAGCAGGGGGGCTTCTGAAGCTTTCTTT
. | TRBJ1-3 | . | TRBV2 | CARRPRSSGNTIYF | TGTGCCAGGAGGCCCCGCAGCTCAGGAAACACCATATATTTT
. | TRBJ2-6 | . | TRBV7-9 | CASSWGVGWSGANVLTF | TGTGCCAGCAGCTGGGGAGTAGGCTGGAGTGGGGCCAACGTCCTGACTTTC
. | TRBJ1-1 | . | TRBV5-8 | CASSQGWAGPTEAFF | TGTGCCAGCAGCCAGGGATGGGCAGGGCCTACTGAAGCTTTCTTT
. | TRBJ1-1 | . | TRBV4-2 | CASSQDLGRTEAFF | TGTGCCAGCAGCCAAGATTTGGGGCGGACTGAAGCTTTCTTT
TRBD1 | TRBJ1-1 | . | TRBV16 | CASSQSIVGQGEAFF | TGTGCCAGCAGCCAATCGATTGTGGGACAGGGTGAAGCTTTCTTT
TRBD2 | TRBJ2-1 | . | TRBV18 | CASSPSDREAGGKTREQFF | TGTGCCAGCTCACCATCTGACAGGGAAGCGGGAGGGAAGACACGGGAGCAGTTCTTC
. | TRBJ2-2 | once | TRBV4-1 | CASSQVTRSSGELFF | TGCGCCAGCAGCCAGGTGACTAGGTCTTCGGGGGAGCTGTTTTTT
. | TRBJ2-7 | . | TRBV28 | CASSASRGTYEQYF | TGTGCCAGCAGTGCTAGTAGAGGGACCTACGAGCAGTACTTC
. | TRBJ1-3 | . | TRBV10-1 | CASTESGDTIYF | TGCGCCAGCACCGAGTCCGGGGACACCATATATTTT
. | TRBJ2-5 | . | TRBV30 | CAWSTGLIQETQYF | TGTGCCTGGAGTACCGGACTGATCCAAGAGACCCAGTACTTC
. | TRBJ2-7 | . | TRBV21-1 | CASIPDKVSEQYF | TGTGCCAGCATCCCAGACAAGGTAAGCGAGCAGTACTTC
TRBD2 | TRBJ2-7 | . | TRBV18 | CASSQGLAGGPLHEQYF | TGTGCCAGCTCACAGGGACTAGCGGGAGGGCCTCTCCACGAGCAGTACTTC
. | TRBJ2-7 | . | TRBV7-2 | CASSLEPGIKYEQYF | TGTGCCAGCAGCTTAGAACCGGGGATAAAGTACGAGCAGTACTTC
. | TRBJ1-1 | . | TRBV29-1 | CSVASRTGTEAFF | TGCAGCGTTGCTAGCCGCACGGGAACTGAAGCTTTCTTT
TRBD2 | TRBJ2-1 | . | TRBV5-1 | CASSLEPAGGPNEQFF | TGCGCCAGCAGCTTGGAGCCAGCGGGAGGGCCGAATGAGCAGTTCTTC